The 30 T cell receptor beta chains given below trace back to one sample, sequenced in a study of human T cells and chemical hapten exposure. Before extraction, the whole blood was not fractionated, and total RNA was taken from it. Within the library, unique molecular identifiers were attached to each individual cDNA molecule. TCRdb processed the reads anew with MiXCR; each CDR3 protein has one entry. The sample contains around 120,000 distinct CDR3 sequences, 8.5% of which appear only once. The material sequenced was whole blood. The receptors shown here come from a human donor in good health. Some clones in this sample may be carry-over from other donors' samples.

There are many counts of this clonotype. The rearrangement joins TRBV5-8 to TRBJ2-2; TRBD2 might be the D (6 bases). Germline V gene sequence: CDR1 SGHTS, CDR2 YDEGEE. V lost 4 bases, J lost 0 bases, and 16 bases lay in between. CDR3 length: 17 amino acids. This CDR3 reads CASSPYPGGANTGELFF. The DNA for the CDR3 is TGTGCCAGCAGCCCATACCCCGGCGGGGCGAACACCGGGGAGCTGTTTTTT.

This clonotype has a handful of counts. The chain links TRBV12-5 to TRBJ1-1; unclear D gene. Trimming took 4 bases from V and 0 from J, leaving 9 bases between them. The CDR3 runs 14 residues. CDR1 LGHNT and CDR2 FRNRAP come from the germline V gene. CDR3 sequence: CASGSQRLNTEAFF. The CDR3 coding sequence is TGTGCTAGTGGTTCCCAACGATTGAACACTGAAGCTTTCTTT.

At least ten counts were recorded for this clonotype. The chain joins TRBV6-5 to TRBJ1-2; 10 bases match TRBD1. Germline-derived CDR1 and CDR2 are MNHEY and SVGAGI. The CDR3 loop spans 14 amino acids. The V and J ends lost 10 bases and 4 bases, in that order; junction bases with no gene match: 9. CDR3 bases: TGTGCCACGGGACAGGGGATCCGAATCTATGGCTACACCTTC. Its translation is CATGQGIRIYGYTF.

This clonotype was detected many times. The chain couples TRBV6-1 to TRBJ1-6; 9 bases align to TRBD1. Germline CDR1 is MNHNS and CDR2 is SASEGT. J gave up 5 bases and V 4 bases, and 0 bases lay outside the gene matches. The CDR3 contains 14 residues. The CDR3 loop is CASSGTGDNSPLHF. CDR3 DNA: TGTGCCAGCAGTGGGACAGGGGATAATTCACCCCTCCACTTT.

The table lists this clonotype with many counts. The V call is TRBV6-5, the J call TRBJ1-1; D remains unclear. V was pared by 3 bases and J by 7 bases, with 9 bases between. The CDR3 is made up of 12 amino acids. Per germline, CDR1 MNHEY and CDR2 SVGAGI. The CDR3 DNA reads as TGTGCCAGCAGTTATTGGGAAGGTGAAGCTTTCTTT. Protein sequence: CASSYWEGEAFF.

The rearrangement uses TRBV20-1 and TRBJ2-2, with 7 bases matching TRBD2. V was clipped by 3 bases and J by 6 bases; unmatched bases: 16. The CDR3 loop spans 17 amino acids. Germline V lookup: CDR1 DFQATT, CDR2 SNEGSKA (reference sequence). This chain's CDR3 is CSASRVREGGYAGELFF. The DNA for the CDR3 is TGCAGTGCTAGCCGTGTGAGGGAGGGAGGGTACGCCGGGGAGCTGTTTTTT.

This clonotype was detected many times. The rearrangement joins TRBV12-3 or TRBV12-4 to TRBJ1-4; no reliable D call. V lost 2 bases and J lost 0, with 7 bases in between. CDR3 length: 15 residues. The CDR3: CASSLMAATNEKLFF. Here the CDR3 DNA reads TGTGCCAGCAGTTTAATGGCCGCAACTAATGAAAAACTGTTTTTT.

Only a few counts were recorded for this clonotype. V gene TRBV12-3 or TRBV12-4 combines with J gene TRBJ1-6, with TRBD1 identical over 12 bases. Trimming at V came to 5 bases and at J to 9 bases, leaving 14 bases not matched to a gene. The CDR3 covers 18 residues. CDR3 DNA sequence: TGTGCCAGCAGTATCCGGAACCCGGGACAGGGGGCACGTTCACCCCTCCACTTT. This encodes CASSIRNPGQGARSPLHF.

Written as DNA, the CDR3 is TGTGCCAGCAGCTTGGTAGGGACAGTTATCGATGGCTACACCTTC. This translates into CASSLVGTVIDGYTF. The chain carries TRBV5-5 and TRBJ1-2; 7 nucleotides match TRBD1. The CDR3 totals 15 residues. The V segment lost 0 bases and the J segment 6 bases; nucleotides outside the gene matches: 8. Germline CDR1 is SGHKS and CDR2 is YYEKEE (reference sequence).

This clonotype has a handful of counts. The chain links TRBV6-1 to TRBJ2-2, with a tentative D call TRBD2 (6 bases). Looked up from germline, CDR1 is MNHNS and CDR2 is SASEGT. This CDR3 has 17 amino acids. V lost 2 bases and J 5 bases, leaving 18 bases between the germline ends. CDR3: CASSEIRFTGETGELFF. CDR3 DNA sequence: TGTGCCAGCAGTGAAATCCGCTTTACGGGAGAAACCGGGGAGCTGTTTTTT.

The V call is TRBV5-6, the J call TRBJ2-5, with a weak D call TRBD2 (7 bases). The germline CDR1 and CDR2 sequences are SGHDT and YYEEEE. The CDR3 sequence is 14 residues long. V was shortened by 2 bases and J by 5 bases, with 13 bases between the two germline ends. The CDR3 region is CASSFSGGLETQYF. CDR3 nucleotides: TGTGCCAGCAGCTTCTCGGGGGGCCTGGAGACCCAGTACTTC.

This clonotype turned up a few times. The chain couples TRBV20-1 to TRBJ1-2; D may be TRBD1 (5 bases). CDR1 and CDR2 from the germline V gene are DFQATT and SNEGSKA (reference sequence). The CDR3 extends over 15 amino acids. Trimming removed 8 bases at V and 4 bases at J, with 23 bases between. The CDR3 DNA reads as TGCAGTACTTACCCCCCCCAGGGAACAAGCTATGGCTACACCTTC. It encodes CSTYPPQGTSYGYTF.

This clonotype was observed many times. The gene calls are TRBV20-1 and TRBJ2-1, with 11 nucleotides matching TRBD2. The junction had 0 bases not matched to a gene; V was cut back by 1 base and J by 4 bases. Germline V gene lookup returns CDR1 DFQATT and CDR2 SNEGSKA (reference sequence). CDR3 size: 14 residues. The chain's CDR3 is CSARGLAGYNEQFF. Here the CDR3 DNA reads TGCAGTGCTAGAGGACTAGCGGGATACAATGAGCAGTTCTTC.

This clonotype was seen a few times. The J gene is TRBJ2-5, the V gene TRBV2; tentative D call: TRBD1 (6 bases). The CDR3 is 16 amino acids. Looked up from germline, CDR1 is SNHLY and CDR2 is FYNNEI. V was pared by 0 bases and J by 5 bases, with 16 bases between. The CDR3 nucleotides read TGTGCCAGCAGTGAAGCGCGAGGGGGTCCCAGGGAGACCCAGTACTTC. Amino acid sequence: CASSEARGGPRETQYF.

This clonotype appeared many times. The chain recombines TRBV12-3 or TRBV12-4 with TRBJ2-3; D is uncertain. V was cut by 3 bases and J by 4 bases, with 2 bases left in between. The CDR3 covers 11 residues. Here the CDR3 reads CASSFADTQYF. In nucleotides, the CDR3 is TGTGCCAGCAGTTTTGCAGATACGCAGTATTTT.

This clonotype was detected many times. The chain couples TRBV11-2 to TRBJ1-1, with D maybe TRBD1 (6 bases). The germline gives CDR1 SGHAT, CDR2 FQNNGV. CDR3 length equals 14 residues. V dropped 3 bases and J dropped 1 base, with 9 bases sitting between them. In DNA form, the CDR3 reads TGTGCCAGCAGCTTTCGGGGGCCGAACACTGAAGCTTTCTTT. It encodes CASSFRGPNTEAFF.

This clonotype was observed at least ten times. The rearrangement joins TRBV5-1 to TRBJ2-1, with D possibly TRBD1 on 6 matching bases. CDR1 SGHRS and CDR2 YFSETQ come from the germline V gene. V dropped 5 bases and J dropped 10 bases, with 19 bases sitting between them. The CDR3 runs 14 residues. The CDR3 here is CASREGTSGTEQFF. The CDR3 DNA is TGCGCCAGCAGGGAAGGGACGTCCGGGACAGAGCAGTTCTTC.

Only a few counts were recorded for this clonotype. J is TRBJ2-2 and V is TRBV6-2 or TRBV6-3; D not certain. CDR1 is MNHEY and CDR2 is SVGEGT in the germline V gene. The CDR3 is made up of 14 amino acids. Trimming shortened V by 7 bases and J by 2 bases, and 11 bases separated the two germline ends. Written as DNA, the CDR3 is TGTGCCAGCAAACTCGGAGTTAACACCGGGGAGCTGTTTTTT. It yields the protein CASKLGVNTGELFF.

This clonotype showed up many times. This chain joins TRBV5-1 and TRBJ1-1; 10 bases match TRBD1. V trimming: 4 bases; J trimming: 1 base; junction bases outside the gene matches: 4. The CDR3 loop spans 15 amino acids. From germline, CDR1 is SGHRS and CDR2 YFSETQ. CDR3 in amino acids: CASSPRDRGNTEAFF. The CDR3 DNA reads as TGCGCCAGCAGCCCGCGGGACAGGGGGAACACTGAAGCTTTCTTT.

In its sample, this clonotype was seen many times. CDR3 residues: CASSLRSGAGQPQHF. CDR3 DNA sequence: TGTGCCAGCAGCTTACGGTCAGGGGCGGGTCAGCCCCAGCATTTT. The chain links TRBV7-2 to TRBJ1-5, with D tentatively TRBD1 (6 bases). This CDR3 spans 15 amino acids. Germline V gene data show CDR1 as SGHTA and CDR2 as FQGNSA. Trimming cost V 2 bases and J 6 bases, with 14 bases left between them.

This clonotype appeared a few times. The CDR3 sequence is CASSFPNTGAYEQYF. The CDR3 DNA reads TGTGCCAGCAGCTTCCCAAATACGGGAGCTTACGAGCAGTACTTC. This rearrangement joins TRBV7-8 to TRBJ2-7; weak D call: TRBD2 (6 bases). The CDR3 contains 15 residues. Trimming shortened V by 3 bases and J by 4 bases, and 16 bases separated the two germline ends. Germline CDR1 and CDR2: SGHVS and FQNEAQ.

This clonotype was recorded at least ten times. The chain links TRBV11-2 to TRBJ1-1; 9 nucleotides agree with TRBD1. The germline CDR1 and CDR2 sequences are SGHAT and FQNNGV. The CDR3 extends over 16 amino acids. Trimming removed 1 base from V and 1 base from J; junction bases left unmatched: 4. The CDR3 nucleotides read TGTGCCAGCAGCTTAGCGGACAGGGGAAAGAACACTGAAGCTTTCTTT. Amino acids: CASSLADRGKNTEAFF.

This clonotype was detected only a few times. The chain employs TRBV12-3 or TRBV12-4 and TRBJ1-5; TRBD1 is a possible D gene (6 bases). Trimming took off 3 bases at V and 2 bases at J, with 11 bases between the two ends. The length of the CDR3 is 15 residues. CDR3 sequence: CASSLRGTGNQPQHF. The CDR3 DNA is TGTGCCAGCAGTTTGAGGGGGACTGGCAATCAGCCCCAGCATTTT.

V is TRBV7-3 and J is TRBJ2-3, with D maybe TRBD1 (6 bases). The V gene's germline CDR1 is SGHTA and CDR2 FQGTGA. V shed 5 bases and J shed 2 bases, with 11 bases lying between them. This CDR3 region has 14 residues. The CDR3, as DNA: TGTGCCAGCAGCGAGCTGGGGGCCACAGATACGCAGTATTTT. It specifies CASSELGATDTQYF.

The chain employs TRBV28 and TRBJ1-5, with a weak D call TRBD1 (5 bases). CDR1 and CDR2 from the germline V gene are MDHEN and SYDVKM. This CDR3 is built from 17 residues. Trimming took 2 bases from V and 0 from J, leaving 14 bases between them. The CDR3 is CASSLRVGRYSNQPQHF. The CDR3 region has the DNA TGTGCCAGCAGTTTACGAGTGGGACGGTATAGCAATCAGCCCCAGCATTTT.

Worth noting for this clonotype: Being one base from a much bigger clone, this may be a read error. J is TRBJ2-4 and V is TRBV5-1, with 8 nucleotides matching TRBD1. The junction had 4 bases not matched to a gene; V was cut back by 0 bases and J by 2 bases. This CDR3 has 16 amino acids. Germline V gives CDR1 SGHRS, CDR2 YFSETQ. The CDR3 here is CASSLGDRLTKNIQYF. The CDR3 bases are TGCGCCAGCAGCTTGGGGGACAGGCTAACCAAAAACATTCAGTACTTC.

This clonotype was detected only a few times. The V gene is TRBV10-2, the J gene TRBJ1-6; 8 bases fit TRBD1. V was clipped by 6 bases and J by 6 bases; unmatched bases: 4. The CDR3 spans 14 residues. Germline values: CDR1 WSHSY, CDR2 SAAADI. In DNA form, the CDR3 reads TGCGCCAGCAGGGTGACAGGGGCTAATTCACCCCTCCACTTT. Translated: CASRVTGANSPLHF.

This clonotype was counted at least ten times. This chain joins TRBV12-3 or TRBV12-4 and TRBJ2-7; D might be TRBD1 (5 bases). This CDR3 is 12 amino acids long. V lost 4 bases, J lost 2 bases, and 6 bases lay in between. CDR3 protein: CASSSRAYEQYF. CDR3 DNA: TGTGCCAGCAGTTCCAGGGCCTACGAGCAGTACTTC.

The V call is TRBV5-1, the J call TRBJ2-1; the match to TRBD1 covers 7 bases. The CDR3 contains 13 residues. Germline V gene lookup returns CDR1 SGHRS and CDR2 YFSETQ. Unmatched junction bases numbered 5, after V lost 4 bases and J lost 7 bases. The CDR3 protein is CASSQQTGNEQFF. The CDR3 coding sequence is TGCGCCAGCAGCCAACAGACAGGGAATGAGCAGTTCTTC.

The chain joins TRBV29-1 to TRBJ2-7; 7 nucleotides line up with TRBD2. With V trimmed by 4 bases and J by 3 bases, 3 bases remained unmatched. CDR3 length: 12 residues. The germline V gene encodes CDR1 SQVTM and CDR2 ANQGSEA. As DNA, the CDR3 is TGCAGCGTTGTCCGGGGGGACTACGAGCAGTACTTC. The encoded protein is CSVVRGDYEQYF.